Sequencing of this T cell receptor beta chain was carried out in a study of tumor-infiltrating lymphocytes in oesophageal squamous cell carcinoma. A single record per CDR3 protein comes from TCRdb applying MiXCR to the PCR reads. Of some 8,300 distinct CDR3 sequences detected, 60% to 70% appear once; the ten largest clones hold just over 35%. CDR1 and CDR2 from the germline V gene are MNHEY and SVGEGT. The CDR3 has 12 residues. Of note for this clonotype: The junction does not match germline at one end; this may be a read error.

The sequenced sample was esophageal tumor tissue. The V call is TRBV6-2 or TRBV6-3, the J call TRBJ2-3; D assignment may be TRBD1 or TRBD2 (5 bases each). The source is a female donor with esophageal squamous cell carcinoma. This CDR3 reads CASSSLGAVRYF. The DNA for the CDR3 is TGTGCCAGCAGCTCCCTCGGGGCAGTTCGGTACTTC.